The text below deals with one T cell receptor beta chain. The repertoire was sequenced with immunoSEQ multiplex PCR; TCRdb's copy has only in-frame clones and lacks some. This sample has 150,000 or so clones; 88% occur once, and the top ten carry roughly 5.3%. This entry is derived from a study of control samples from healthy donors and cancer patients. Trimming left V 2 bases short and J 3 bases short, with 14 bases between. Germline CDR1 is MNHNS and CDR2 is SASEGT. The length of the CDR3 is 16 residues. This chain uses TRBV6-1 with TRBJ1-3, with D unresolved. Material: blood. The clonotype was recovered from a woman aged 25 to 45 in good health. The CDR3 nucleotides are TGTGCCAGCAGTGAACGGAGAGAAATTGGTGGAAACACCATATATTTT. Translating it yields CASSERREIGGNTIYF.